A single T cell receptor beta chain is shown here with its context. Its antigen is unknown. The data were taken from a study of T cell repertoires in urothelial bladder cancer. V gave up 0 bases and J gave up 6 bases; unmatched junction bases: 6. This CDR3 comprises 15 residues. Germline V lookup: CDR1 SGDLS, CDR2 YYNGEE. Regarding the study as a whole: Urothelial carcinoma specimens: median approximately 5,400 T cells versus 25,000 to 30,000 in benign. Up to about 17% of carcinoma infiltrating lymphocytes belonged to one T-cell clone.

Libraries were prepared by immunoSEQ multiplex PCR; TCRdb keeps only in-frame clonotypes and omits some of them. The data contain fewer than 15,000 clones, 66% of them singletons. The TCR sequence derives from a human donor with urothelial carcinoma. This sequence joins TRBV9 and TRBJ2-3, with 8 bases fitting TRBD2. Sequencing was performed on tumor-infiltrating cells from bladder cancer. The CDR3 sequence is CASSVGLAGGDTQYF. CDR3 bases: TGTGCCAGCAGCGTAGGTCTTGCGGGGGGCGATACGCAGTATTTT.